A selection of T cell receptor beta chains follows, all from one sample in a study of control samples from healthy donors and cancer patients. Sequencing used immunoSEQ multiplex PCR; TCRdb keeps in-frame clones, though not all of them. This sample has fewer than 120,000 clones, with approximately 88% found just once. The sequenced sample consisted of PBMCs. The receptors come from a woman aged 55 to 70 with lung cancer. CDR3s include the opening cysteine and the closing phenylalanine or tryptophan. Fields, in order: V gene, J gene, D gene, clone size, CDR3 DNA, CDR3 protein. The D gene is left open where the match is weak. Rows give clone size only sometimes, using once, few, many, or a class for an expanded clone.

TRBV2,TRBJ2-1,TRBD2,.,TGTGCCAGCAGTGAAGTGGGACTAGCGGTTAATGAGCAGTTCTTC,CASSEVGLAVNEQFF
TRBV6-6,TRBJ2-7,.,once,TGTGCCAGCAGCCGGGACGACTCCTACGAGCAGTACTTC,CASSRDDSYEQYF
TRBV30,TRBJ1-1,.,.,TGTGCCTGGAGTGTGGGATCGTCGAACACTGAAGCTTTCTTT,CAWSVGSSNTEAFF
TRBV29-1,TRBJ1-2,TRBD1,.,TGCAGCGGAGGACAGGGGGCAGACGGCTACACCTTC,CSGGQGADGYTF
TRBV20-1,TRBJ1-1,.,.,TGCAGTGCTAGTAGAGATCTGAACACTGAAGCTTTCTTT,CSASRDLNTEAFF
TRBV7-9,TRBJ2-1,TRBD2,.,TGTGCCAGCAGCTTAGGCCGGGCGGGGGGCTCCTACAATGAGCAGTTCTTC,CASSLGRAGGSYNEQFF
TRBV24-1,TRBJ1-5,TRBD1,.,TGTGCCACCAGTGTCTCCGGGACAGGGGGCCAGCCCCAGCATTTT,CATSVSGTGGQPQHF
TRBV6-5,TRBJ1-1,TRBD1,.,TGTGCCAGCAGTTACCAGAACCAGGGGGTCACTGAAGCTTTCTTT,CASSYQNQGVTEAFF
TRBV11-3,TRBJ2-1,TRBD2,.,TGTGCCAGCAGATCCGGACTAGCGGGGGATGAGCAGTTCTTC,CASRSGLAGDEQFF
TRBV2,TRBJ2-3,TRBD2,.,TGTGCCAGCAGTGAGCTGACTAGCGGCACAGATACGCAGTATTTT,CASSELTSGTDTQYF
TRBV4-3,TRBJ2-3,TRBD1,.,TGCGCCAGCAGCCAAGAGGGGCCCAGGGGGCCACTCACAGATACGCAGTATTTT,CASSQEGPRGPLTDTQYF
TRBV20-1,TRBJ1-4,.,.,TGCAGTGCTAGTGGGCAGGGGCAGGGTGAAAAACTGTTTTTT,CSASGQGQGEKLFF
TRBV5-1,TRBJ2-2,TRBD1,.,TGCGCCAGCAGTTCCGGACAGGTCCGGAATACTAACACCGGGGAGCTGTTTTTT,CASSSGQVRNTNTGELFF
TRBV5-1,TRBJ1-1,.,.,TGCGCCAGCAGCTTGGTCCAGGGGAGGACTGAAGCTTTCTTT,CASSLVQGRTEAFF
TRBV7-2,TRBJ2-7,TRBD1,.,TGTGCCAGCAGCTTAACGACAGGGGAGCAGTACTTC,CASSLTTGEQYF
TRBV5-6,TRBJ2-7,TRBD1,.,TGTGCCAGCAGCTTAATGGACAGGAGCTCCTACGAGCAGTACTTC,CASSLMDRSSYEQYF
TRBV27,TRBJ2-4,.,.,TGTGCCAGCAGGGGGGTCAAAAACATTCAGTACTTC,CASRGVKNIQYF
TRBV5-1,TRBJ1-1,.,.,TGCGCCAGCAGCTTGGTAACGAACACTGAAGCTTTCTTT,CASSLVTNTEAFF
TRBV9,TRBJ2-2,.,.,TGTGCCAGCAGCGTAGATCCCGAAGGGGAGCTGTTTTTT,CASSVDPEGELFF
TRBV5-1,TRBJ1-1,.,.,TGCGCCAGCTCCTTACAGGATTACACTGAAGCTTTCTTT,CASSLQDYTEAFF
TRBV7-8,TRBJ1-5,.,.,TGTGCCAGCAGCTTAAGAGTTATCGAGAATCAGCCCCAGCATTTT,CASSLRVIENQPQHF
TRBV10-3,TRBJ1-1,.,.,TGTGCCATCAGTGTTACCTCCGGGGTAGACACTGAAGCTTTCTTT,CAISVTSGVDTEAFF
TRBV16,TRBJ1-4,.,.,TGTGCCAGCAGCCCCCGGACCTCCTCCCTTAGGGAAAAACTGTTTTTT,CASSPRTSSLREKLFF
TRBV16,TRBJ2-1,.,.,TGTGCCAGCAGCCAAAGGGCGGGTCTAGCGGAGCAGTTCTTC,CASSQRAGLAEQFF
TRBV12-3/TRBV12-4,TRBJ1-5,.,.,TGTGCCAGCAGTTTTACCAGCAATCAGCCCCAGCATTTT,CASSFTSNQPQHF
TRBV6-5,TRBJ1-3,.,few,TGTGCCAGCGTGGAAATTAGCTCTGGAAACACCATATATTTT,CASVEISSGNTIYF
TRBV24-1,TRBJ2-5,.,few,TGTGCCACCAGTGAGCCCTCCGGACCCCGCCAAGAGACCCAGTACTTC,CATSEPSGPRQETQYF
TRBV9,TRBJ1-2,.,.,TGTGCCAGCAGCGTCTCGGGCTATGGCTACACCTTC,CASSVSGYGYTF